Included here is one T cell receptor beta chain sequence, with context. The record originates from a study of blood T cell repertoires in COVID-19. Study-level information: Material from acute and convalescent COVID-19 was sourced from the United States, Italy and Spain.

There are 14 residues in the CDR3. Trimming cost V 4 bases and J 8 bases, with 12 bases left between them. CDR1 is SGHTA and CDR2 is FQGNSA in the germline V gene. Per the authors' pipeline: Reference gene primer amplification yielded estimated nucleated cell counts. Only in-frame clones appear in the TCRdb table, and some are missing; sequencing was by immunoSEQ multiplex PCR. From that table come the V and J calls and clone size; the DNA was used to work out D and trimming. The sample lists roughly 190,000 clones, 87% occurring once. Study members were between about 18 and 95 years old and lived in 20 to 30 US regions. Participants' own reports of clinical history determined their cohort assignment.

This sequence originates from a woman in her twenties or thirties who had recovered from COVID-19. The sample comprised PBMCs or T cells enriched from blood (not recorded which). The V and J genes are TRBV7-2 and TRBJ1-6, with D uncertain. As DNA, the CDR3 is TGTGCCAGCAGCTCCGGACTATTAGATTCACCCCTCCACTTT. Its translation is CASSSGLLDSPLHF.